This T cell receptor (beta chain) was recovered during a study of CD8 T cells in ankylosing spondylitis. The ends were cut back, 3 bases at V and 5 bases at J, with 17 bases in the middle. Germline values: CDR1 DFQATT, CDR2 SNEGSKA (reference sequence). CDR3 length: 15 residues. TCRdb re-analysed the 5' RACE reads in MiXCR, keeping a single row per CDR3 protein. The repertoire has under 200,000 distinct CDR3 sequences, around a tenth of them found once; the top ten carry about 27%. General study points: What seemed typical of ankylosing spondylitis blood was a TCR beta motif built from 7 or 8 highly homologous variants. There were earlier reports of some motif variants in reactive arthritis synovial fluid and blood. Reported data indicate significant enrichment of disease-linked clones within matched ankylosing spondylitis synovial fluid.

As concerns this clonotype: Its antigen is still unknown.

Source material: blood, either unsorted or a sorted T cell fraction (not recorded which). The receptor comes from a male donor with ankylosing spondylitis or in good health (not recorded which). The chain recombines TRBV20-1 with TRBJ2-1, with D maybe TRBD2 (5 bases). CDR3: CSASGLTQQNNEQFF. CDR3 sequence (DNA): TGCAGTGCTAGCGGACTTACTCAACAAAACAATGAGCAGTTCTTC.